Each of the 4 T cell receptor beta chains below was sequenced from the same sample in a study of T cell changes during pregnancy in multiple sclerosis. The repertoire was sequenced with immunoSEQ multiplex PCR; TCRdb's copy has only in-frame clones and lacks some. Among about 44,000 clones listed, roughly 90% were seen once. This specimen consisted of CD4+ T cells from peripheral blood mononuclear cells, obtained in the first trimester of pregnancy. Receptor source: a female donor with multiple sclerosis, enrolled in a pregnancy study.

CDR3 DNA sequence: TGTGCCAGTAGTATTTTCGGGACAGGGGTCAATGAGCAGTTCTTC. This sequence encodes CASSIFGTGVNEQFF. This chain links TRBV19 with TRBJ2-1, with TRBD1 identical over 10 bases. Looked up from germline, CDR1 is LNHDA and CDR2 is SQIVND (reference sequence). The CDR3 runs to 15 residues. J gave up 6 bases and V 3 bases, and 5 bases lay outside the gene matches.

The DNA of the CDR3 is TGTGCCAGCAGTGAGGGGCGAGCGTCTGGTGAGCAGTTCTTC. Protein: CASSEGRASGEQFF. J is TRBJ2-1 and V is TRBV2; D is perhaps TRBD1 (5 bases). Germline values: CDR1 SNHLY, CDR2 FYNNEI. V lost 3 bases to trimming and J lost 9 bases, with 15 bases between them. This CDR3 spans 14 amino acids.

This chain links TRBV19 with TRBJ2-5; maybe TRBD2 (6 bases). This CDR3 has 11 residues. Germline V CDR1 and CDR2: LNHDA, SQIVND (reference sequence). V was clipped by 7 bases and J by 5 bases, with 8 bases between them. The DNA for the CDR3 is TGTGCCAGTAATAGCGGTGAGACCCAGTACTTC. It translates to CASNSGETQYF.

This chain links TRBV27 with TRBJ2-1, with TRBD2 identical over 12 bases. The CDR3 consists of 15 residues. Germline CDR1 reads MNHEY; CDR2 reads SMNVEV (reference sequence). J was trimmed by 3 bases and V by 6 bases; bases with no gene match: 3. CDR3 bases: TGTGCCAGCAGGACTAGCGGGAGTATCTACAATGAGCAGTTCTTC. Its protein product is CASRTSGSIYNEQFF.